This T cell receptor beta chain came from a study of siplizumab effects on memory and regulatory T cells. Here immunoSEQ multiplex PCR was the method, and the copy in TCRdb shows in-frame clones only, minus some. The sample lists some 100,000 clones, just over 90% occurring once. The material sequenced was Tregs sorted from blood. This TCR came from a human donor in good health.

The CDR3 DNA follows: TGTGCCAGCAGCTACTTTGATGGGGACAGTGGGAAATTTGGCAATCAGCCCCAGCATTTT. It codes for CASSYFDGDSGKFGNQPQHF. The chain is built from TRBV11-3 and TRBJ1-5; TRBD1 aligns across 7 bases. CDR1 and CDR2 (germline): SGHNT, YENEEA. V trimming: 4 bases; J trimming: 2 bases; junction bases outside the gene matches: 20. This CDR3 region has 20 residues.